The clone carrying this T cell receptor beta chain appeared a few times. The sample belongs to a study of patients and donors after allogeneic stem cell transplantation. MiXCR, applied by TCRdb to the RT-PCR reads, yields one record per CDR3 protein. The sample records 2,000 to 3,000 distinct CDR3 sequences, 15% to 20% being singletons. Germline V gene lookup returns CDR1 SQVTM and CDR2 ANQGSEA. V shed 7 bases and J shed 10 bases, with 17 bases lying between them. CDR3 length equals 12 residues. The sequenced sample was blood, either unsorted or a sorted T cell fraction (not recorded which). The V gene is TRBV29-1, the J gene TRBJ2-1, with no clear D. The clonotype was recovered from a human donor who was either an allogeneic HSCT recipient or a stem cell or donor lymphocyte infusion donor (not recorded which). It is not recorded whose cells these are; they may come from a transplant donor. The CDR3 region is CSALYQAGEQFF. CDR3 bases: TGCAGCGCACTTTATCAAGCTGGGGAGCAGTTCTTC.